A selection of T cell receptor beta chains follows, all from one sample in a study of control samples from healthy donors and cancer patients. Profiled with immunoSEQ multiplex PCR; TCRdb holds only in-frame clones, not every one. The sample holds over 65,000 clones, about 89% seen once. The specimen was PBMCs. These receptors all come from a woman aged 45-59 years with colorectal cancer. CDR3s include the opening cysteine and the closing phenylalanine or tryptophan. The order of the fields is V gene, J gene, CDR3 length, D gene, CDR3 protein. D genes are given only for firm matches.

TRBV2,TRBJ1-5,14,.,CASSASGPNQPQHF
TRBV5-6,TRBJ2-1,14,.,CASSLVGPDNEQFF
TRBV5-4,TRBJ2-5,14,.,CASSLPGGQETQYF
TRBV29-1,TRBJ2-3,14,TRBD1,CSVYTGQGPDTQYF
TRBV7-9,TRBJ2-5,12,.,CASSSYSETQYF
TRBV28,TRBJ1-6,15,.,CASSFSHGQNSPLHF
TRBV9,TRBJ2-5,14,.,CASSVEGQGQTQYF
TRBV28,TRBJ1-2,15,.,CASSPGQLPPYGYTF
TRBV5-4,TRBJ1-2,14,.,CASSLPGANYGYTF
TRBV7-8,TRBJ1-1,17,TRBD1,CASSFSTGARMNTEAFF